This T cell receptor (beta chain) was found in a study of spatial heterogeneity in lung cancer (dated by TCRdb to the late 2010s). Study-wide context: Beta-chain transcripts were consistently detected in greater numbers than alpha-chain transcripts, which likely reflected higher beta-chain transcript abundance. In tumor regions, TCR transcript counts showed a strong correlation with a T cell transcriptional module score derived from matched bulk RNA-seq. In the raw uncorrected reads, each unique combination of TCR and UMI appeared more than ten times on average. The study quantitatively compared TCR alpha and beta repertoires across multiple tumor regions, matched nontumor lung and blood in non-small cell lung cancer. The study linked features of the TCR repertoire to counts of nonsynonymous mutations, which were determined by whole-exome sequencing of tumor tissue. At surgery, hundreds of tumor regions, almost 65 matched nontumor lung samples and more than 50 PBMC samples were TCR-sequenced for both alpha and beta chains. On the study overall, not on this receptor specifically: Confirming at a functional level the hypothesis that regional TCRs recognize regional mutations was considered to require additional single-cell paired TCR alpha and beta sequencing. TCR-seq was estimated to cover only approximately 6.6% of tumor T cells for alpha chains and approximately 13% for beta chains. The number of expanded intratumoral alpha and beta TCRs correlated with the tumor nonsynonymous mutation count. Counts of ubiquitous and regional expanded TCRs were found to correlate with counts of ubiquitous and regional nonsynonymous mutations, respectively.

The time point label corresponds to: sample taken at primary tumor resection. The donors were 65 to 85 patients from the lung TRACERx cohort who had early-stage, untreated non-small cell lung cancer. TCR sequencing used whole RNA extracted from tumor and nontumor lung tissue, or from cryopreserved PBMC samples, without cell sorting. Only patients for whom sufficient RNA was available from at least two tumor regions were selected for TCR sequencing. Before selection, tumor and adjacent nontumor lung specimens were reviewed by a lung pathologist. At least ten counts were recorded for this clonotype. The specificity of this receptor is unknown. Base qualities are not recorded, but no much larger clone differs from it by a single base. The receptor library was made with 5' RACE. The sample was run on a NextSeq 500. In the TCR library protocol, a unique molecular identifier was attached to each TCR cDNA molecule so that PCR and sequencing errors could be corrected. The paper's data handling went like this. TCR identification, UMI-based error correction and CDR3 extraction were performed with Decombinator tools. TCRs above a frequency of 2 per 1,000, corresponding to the top 1% of the tumor frequency distribution, were defined as expanded. Expanded tumor TCRs statistically deemed absent (corrected P<0.05) from at least one tumor region were classed as regional, and all other expanded tumor TCRs were classed as ubiquitous. Renyi diversity was computed with the R vegan package after each repertoire had been subsampled 100 times to 5,000 TCRs. CDR3 similarity networks were constructed using string-kernel similarity of amino acid triplets, with links drawn between CDR3s whose pairwise similarity was above 0.82. TCRdb applied fastp at Q25 and MiXCR to the public reads, then kept only in-frame beta chains. Identical CDR3 protein sequences are pooled into one entry, listed with their most common genes and DNA. Here the V and J calls rest on TCRdb's processing, not on the authors' analysis. Within this sample are thousands of distinct CDR3 sequences, with 4.5% to 6% of them counted one time only. Under 30% of the sample goes to the ten largest clones.

The receptor was derived from a male donor with early-stage non-small cell lung cancer. Source: lung tumor tissue, taken at surgery.

The CDR3 region has the sequence CASRDRAADEQYF. The DNA reads as follows: TGTGCCAGCAGGGATAGAGCAGCCGACGAGCAGTACTTC. The receptor chain draws on TRBV6-5 and TRBJ2-7; a confident D gene designation cannot be given. CDR1 and CDR2 were assigned from the germline V gene as MNHEY and SVGAGI. The CDR3 starts with the cysteine, ends with the phenylalanine, and has 13 residues. The kept DNA is CDR3 alone, 39 bases in frame from the first base. The junction carries 14 bases between V and J, which are trimmed by 6 bases and 5 bases respectively.